Sequencing of this T cell receptor beta chain was carried out in a study of T cell repertoires in cytomegalovirus infection. Looking at the study overall: In public TCR beta signatures, there were indications of both CMV infection and matching HLA type. Study-level findings and limits: Predominance within the ex vivo response was attributable to HLA-C-restricted CMV-specific TCR beta clonotypes. CMV carriers having the relevant HLA were flagged by cumulative public TCR beta family frequency.

TCRdb re-called the reads with MiXCR, one entry per CDR3 protein. The sample consists of 200,000 to 250,000 distinct CDR3 sequences, roughly 20% of them appearing once. This clonotype was observed a few times. What it recognizes is unknown. After removal of 4 bases from V and 6 bases from J, the junction contained 7 bases not matched to a gene. There are 15 residues in the CDR3. Looked up from germline, CDR1 is SEHNR and CDR2 is FQNEAQ (reference sequence). The source of this sequence is a human donor in good health (CMV status not recorded). Some clones in this sample may be carry-over from other donors' samples. V gene TRBV7-9 combines with J gene TRBJ2-3; 10 bases are shared with TRBD2. The sample was CD8+ T cells from PBMCs. The CDR3 spells CASSWGTSDLDTQYF. In nucleotides, the CDR3 is TGTGCCAGCAGCTGGGGGACTAGCGACCTGGATACGCAGTATTTT.